The 15 T cell receptor beta chains below come from one sample, sequenced in a study of cytomegalovirus exposure and HLA in healthy donors. Primers for the PCR totalled 60 Vbeta and 13 Jbeta. Produced via immunoSEQ multiplex PCR; TCRdb's table is partial and in-frame only. The table includes roughly 160,000 clones, 60% to 80% detected once. Source material: PBMCs. The origin of the receptors is a man aged 45-60 years in good health and CMV-seropositive.

The CDR3 spells CASSISTGFPYGYTF. In DNA form, the CDR3 reads TGTGCCAGCAGTATTTCGACAGGGTTTCCCTATGGCTACACCTTC. The gene calls are TRBV6-1 and TRBJ1-2; TRBD1 matches at 7 bases. The ends lost 5 bases at V and 4 bases at J; junction bases unmatched: 10. Germline V gene sequence: CDR1 MNHNS, CDR2 SASEGT. This CDR3 is 15 amino acids long.

The J gene is TRBJ1-2, the V gene TRBV2; D is undetermined. The V and J ends lost 0 bases and 4 bases respectively, with 12 bases between them. There are 15 residues in the CDR3. Germline V gene lookup returns CDR1 SNHLY and CDR2 FYNNEI. The CDR3 nucleotides read TGTGCCAGCAGTGAAGCAGCGGCAAGGCTCTATGGCTACACCTTC. Protein product: CASSEAAARLYGYTF. Using reference TRBV2 and TRBJ1-2 for the parts outside the CDR3, the full variable domain is EPEVTQTPSHQVTQMGQEVILRCVPISNHLYFYWYRQILGQKVEFLVSFYNNEISEKSEIFDDQFSVERPDGSNFTLKIRSTKLEDSAMYFCASSEAAARLYGYTFGSGTRLTVV.

This clone was observed a few times. CDR3 DNA sequence: TGTGCCAGTACCCAAGGGGGTAGGGGGCAAAGTCAGCCCCAGCATTTT. It translates to CASTQGGRGQSQPQHF. This chain links TRBV19 with TRBJ1-5, with 7 bases matching TRBD1. V shed 7 bases and J 6 bases; nucleotides not matched to a gene: 15. Per the germline V gene, CDR1 is LNHDA and CDR2 is SQIVND (reference sequence). The CDR3 length is 16 residues.

The rearrangement links TRBV11-2 to TRBJ2-1; 8 bases fit TRBD1. CDR1 and CDR2 (germline): SGHAT, FQNNGV. The CDR3 loop spans 12 amino acids. The junction had 3 bases not matched to a gene; V was cut back by 7 bases and J by 7 bases. The CDR3 sequence: CASTDRGNEQFF. CDR3 DNA: TGTGCCAGCACCGACAGGGGTAATGAGCAGTTCTTC. Looking up the rest from reference TRBV11-2 and TRBJ2-1 gives the full variable domain: EAGVAQSPRYKIIEKRQSVAFWCNPISGHATLYWYQQILGQGPKLLIQFQNNGVVDDSQLPKDRFSAERLKGVDSTLKIQPAKLEDSAVYLCASTDRGNEQFFGPGTRLTVL.

The chain links TRBV5-1 to TRBJ2-5, with 10 bases fitting TRBD1. V lost 4 bases and J lost 3; bases outside the gene matches: 6. From germline, CDR1 is SGHRS and CDR2 YFSETQ. There are 15 residues in the CDR3. The CDR3 coding sequence is TGCGCCAGCAGCGGGGGACAGGGGTTGGAAGAGACCCAGTACTTC. Protein: CASSGGQGLEETQYF.

This CDR3 reads CASSSTLPGQVSGQPQHF. The CDR3 DNA reads TGTGCCAGCAGCTCGACCCTTCCGGGACAGGTCTCGGGTCAGCCCCAGCATTTT. This chain connects TRBV5-4 to TRBJ1-5, with 8 bases fitting TRBD1. Germline V gene lookup returns CDR1 SGHNT and CDR2 YYREEE (reference sequence). The trim removed 3 bases at V and 6 bases at J, leaving 17 bases unmatched. The CDR3 has 18 residues.

This clone was counted between two and nine times. The V and J genes are TRBV7-2 and TRBJ2-5; tentatively, D is TRBD2 (5 bases). Trimming shortened V by 2 bases and J by 5 bases, and 12 bases separated the two germline ends. There are 14 residues in the CDR3. Germline V gives CDR1 SGHTA, CDR2 FQGNSA. The CDR3 loop is CASSLSRGRETQYF. DNA for the CDR3: TGTGCCAGCAGCTTATCCCGGGGTAGGGAGACCCAGTACTTC. Supplemented by reference TRBV7-2 and TRBJ2-5, the full variable domain reads GAGVSQSPSNKVTEKGKDVELRCDPISGHTALYWYRQSLGQGLEFLIYFQGNSAPDKSGLPSDRFSAERTGGSVSTLTIQRTQQEDSAVYLCASSLSRGRETQYFGPGTRLLVL.

This clone has a handful of counts. The gene calls are TRBV28 and TRBJ1-2, with unresolved D. CDR1 is MDHEN and CDR2 is SYDVKM in the germline V gene. The V end was cut by 7 bases, the J end by 3 bases, with 21 bases between. CDR3 length equals 16 residues. The DNA of the CDR3 is TGTGCCAGCAACAGACCGGGAGGGCTGAAGCACTATGGCTACACCTTC. Translating it yields CASNRPGGLKHYGYTF.

This clone was detected a few times. V is TRBV7-2 and J is TRBJ2-5, with 8 bases aligning to TRBD2. The CDR3 runs to 16 residues. The germline CDR1 and CDR2 sequences are SGHTA and FQGNSA. V trimming: 1 base; J trimming: 4 bases; junction bases outside the gene matches: 8. The DNA for the CDR3 is TGTGCCAGCAGCTTAGAGGGGACTAGAAGGCCAGAGACCCAGTACTTC. Protein: CASSLEGTRRPETQYF.

The rearrangement joins TRBV6-5 to TRBJ1-2, with 7 positions matching TRBD1. This CDR3 has 15 amino acids. Germline CDR1 MNHEY, CDR2 SVGAGI. Trimming removed 0 bases from V and 4 bases from J; junction bases left unmatched: 5. Here the CDR3 reads CASSYSGTEVYGYTF. As DNA, the CDR3 is TGTGCCAGCAGTTACTCCGGGACAGAGGTCTATGGCTACACCTTC.

For the CDR3, the DNA is TGTGCCAGCAACCAGGGGTTCTTGGTCCCCGGGGAGCTGTTTTTT. Translated, it gives CASNQGFLVPGELFF. The rearrangement joins TRBV2 to TRBJ2-2; tentative D call: TRBD1 (6 bases). CDR1 is SNHLY, CDR2 FYNNEI, per germline. V was cut by 7 bases and J by 6 bases, with 18 bases left in between. The CDR3 is made up of 15 amino acids.

The chain carries TRBV29-1 and TRBJ1-2; TRBD1 might be the D (5 bases). Between the trimmed V and J ends, which lost 2 bases and 2 bases, there was a span of 15 bases. The CDR3 spans 15 residues. Germline V gives CDR1 SQVTM, CDR2 ANQGSEA. CDR3 sequence (DNA): TGCAGCGTTGAATCAAGGGACTCAGGGAACTATGGCTACACCTTC. Protein: CSVESRDSGNYGYTF.

The chain couples TRBV2 to TRBJ1-4, with D hard to call. V was shortened by 4 bases and J by 5 bases, with 14 bases between the two germline ends. The germline gives CDR1 SNHLY, CDR2 FYNNEI. The CDR3 has 15 residues. CDR3 protein: CASSGLLKTNEKLFF. CDR3 sequence (DNA): TGTGCCAGCAGTGGGTTACTAAAAACGAATGAAAAACTGTTTTTT.

The rearrangement uses TRBV16 and TRBJ2-1; D is ambiguous. Trimming left V 5 bases short and J 2 bases short, with 13 bases between. CDR1 is KGHSY and CDR2 is FQNENV in the germline V gene. The CDR3 is made up of 15 amino acids. CDR3 nucleotides: TGTGCCAGCAGCGCCCCACTACATGCCTACAATGAGCAGTTCTTC. This translates into CASSAPLHAYNEQFF.

This chain links TRBV5-6 with TRBJ1-5, with D hard to call. Per the germline V gene, CDR1 is SGHDT and CDR2 is YYEEEE. The V and J ends lost 0 bases and 8 bases respectively, with 9 bases between them. The CDR3 is 13 amino acids. Written as DNA, the CDR3 is TGTGCCAGCAGCTTGGGCCAGAGGGAGCCCCAGCATTTT. It codes for CASSLGQREPQHF.